The clone carrying this T cell receptor beta chain was counted a single time. The data were taken from a study of radiotherapy plus CTLA-4 blockade in lung cancer. This CDR3 has 13 amino acids. Trimming took 7 bases from V and 3 from J, leaving 7 bases between them. Germline values: CDR1 MNHGY, CDR2 SVAAGI. Some clones are missing from TCRdb's copy, which holds only in-frame ones; the method was immunoSEQ multiplex PCR. Among 86,000 or so clones listed, over 70% were seen once. The chain joins TRBV6-9 to TRBJ1-6; a possible D gene is TRBD1 (5 bases). Here the sequenced sample was peripheral blood, taken from a patient treated with radiotherapy plus ipilimumab. This TCR derives from a human donor with non-small cell lung cancer who had a partial response to radiotherapy plus ipilimumab. Some clones in this sample may be carry-over from other donors' samples. The CDR3 region is CASTTDYNSPLHF. CDR3 sequence (DNA): TGTGCCAGCACGACAGACTATAATTCACCCCTCCACTTT.